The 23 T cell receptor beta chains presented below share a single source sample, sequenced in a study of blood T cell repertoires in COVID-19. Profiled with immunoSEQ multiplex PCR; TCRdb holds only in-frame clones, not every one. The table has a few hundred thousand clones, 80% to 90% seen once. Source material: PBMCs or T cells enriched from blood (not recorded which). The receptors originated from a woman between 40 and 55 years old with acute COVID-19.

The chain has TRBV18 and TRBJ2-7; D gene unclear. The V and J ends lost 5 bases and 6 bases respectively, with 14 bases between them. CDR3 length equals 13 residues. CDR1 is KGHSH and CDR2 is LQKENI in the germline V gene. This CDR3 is CASSMNNGFEQYF. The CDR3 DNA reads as TGTGCCAGCTCAATGAATAACGGGTTCGAGCAGTACTTC.

The CDR3 nucleotides read TGTGCCAGCAGTTTCCAGACTAGTTCGTCTTACAATGAGCAGTTCTTC. Residues: CASSFQTSSSYNEQFF. The chain joins TRBV27 to TRBJ2-1; a possible D gene is TRBD2 (6 bases). Germline V gene data show CDR1 as MNHEY and CDR2 as SMNVEV (reference sequence). With 3 bases removed from V and 4 bases from J, the gap between germline ends came to 16 bases. The length of the CDR3 is 16 residues.

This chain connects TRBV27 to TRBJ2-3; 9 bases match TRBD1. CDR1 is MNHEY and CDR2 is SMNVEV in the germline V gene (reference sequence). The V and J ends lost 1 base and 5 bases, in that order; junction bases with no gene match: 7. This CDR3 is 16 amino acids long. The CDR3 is CASSLLQGAGLDTQYF. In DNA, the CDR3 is TGTGCCAGCAGTTTATTACAGGGGGCAGGGTTAGATACGCAGTATTTT.

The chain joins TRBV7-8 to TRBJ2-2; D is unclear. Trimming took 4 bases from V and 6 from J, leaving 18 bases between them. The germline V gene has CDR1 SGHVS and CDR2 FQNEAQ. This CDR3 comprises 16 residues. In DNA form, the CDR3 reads TGTGCCAGCAGCTCCGGTCTAGATTTCGTCCCCGGGGAGCTGTTTTTT. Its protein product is CASSSGLDFVPGELFF. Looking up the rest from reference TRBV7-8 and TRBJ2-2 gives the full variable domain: GAGVSQSPRYKVAKRGQDVALRCDPISGHVSLFWYQQALGQGPEFLTYFQNEAQLDKSGLPSDRFFAERPEGSVSTLKIQRTQQEDSAVYLCASSSGLDFVPGELFFGEGSRLTVL.

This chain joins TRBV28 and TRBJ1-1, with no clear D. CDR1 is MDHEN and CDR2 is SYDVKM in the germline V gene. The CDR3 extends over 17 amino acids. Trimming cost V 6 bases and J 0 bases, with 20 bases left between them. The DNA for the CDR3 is TGTGCCAGCAGCTCCAGGTCCGGGAGGAGGGTGAACACTGAAGCTTTCTTT. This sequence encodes CASSSRSGRRVNTEAFF.

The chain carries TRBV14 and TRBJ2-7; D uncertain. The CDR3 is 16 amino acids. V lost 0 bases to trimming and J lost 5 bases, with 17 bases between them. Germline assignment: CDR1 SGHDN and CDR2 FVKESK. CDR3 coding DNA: TGTGCCAGCAGCCAAGAAGAAGCCCCCATCTTAGACGAGCAGTACTTC. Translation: CASSQEEAPILDEQYF.

For the CDR3, the DNA is TGTGCCAGCAGCGCCACTAGCGGAAGGGGGACCGGGGAGCTGTTTTTT. This gives the protein CASSATSGRGTGELFF. The rearrangement joins TRBV2 to TRBJ2-2; 8 bases map to TRBD2. The CDR3 loop spans 16 amino acids. CDR1 SNHLY and CDR2 FYNNEI come from the germline V gene. With V trimmed by 6 bases and J by 5 bases, 11 bases remained unmatched.

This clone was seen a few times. CDR3 DNA: TGTGCCAGCAGCCTTATGGGACAGGCTAATTCACCCCTCCACTTT. Translating it yields CASSLMGQANSPLHF. The V gene is TRBV7-2, the J gene TRBJ1-6; TRBD1 matches at 8 bases. This CDR3 has 15 residues. The germline V gene encodes CDR1 SGHTA and CDR2 FQGNSA. The V gene end was trimmed by 5 bases and the J gene end by 6 bases; junction bases not matched to a gene: 6.

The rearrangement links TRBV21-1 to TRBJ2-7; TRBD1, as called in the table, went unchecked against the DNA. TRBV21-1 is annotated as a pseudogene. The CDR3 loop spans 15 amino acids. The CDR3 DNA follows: TGTGCCAGCAGCAGAAACTCCAGGGTCCGGGACGAGCAGTACTTC. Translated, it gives CASSRNSRVRDEQYF.

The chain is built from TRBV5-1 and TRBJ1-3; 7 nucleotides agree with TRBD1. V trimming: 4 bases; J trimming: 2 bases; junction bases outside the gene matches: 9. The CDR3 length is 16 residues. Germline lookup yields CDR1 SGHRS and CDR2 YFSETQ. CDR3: CASSRETGKAGNTIYF. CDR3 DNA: TGCGCCAGCAGCCGGGAGACAGGGAAGGCTGGAAACACCATATATTTT.

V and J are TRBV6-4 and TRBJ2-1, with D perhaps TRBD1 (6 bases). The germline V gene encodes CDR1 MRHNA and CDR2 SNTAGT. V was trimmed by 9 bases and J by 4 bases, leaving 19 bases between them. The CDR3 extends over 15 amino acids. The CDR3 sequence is CASKKQGLPYNEQFF. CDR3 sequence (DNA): TGTGCCAGTAAAAAACAGGGATTACCTTACAATGAGCAGTTCTTC.

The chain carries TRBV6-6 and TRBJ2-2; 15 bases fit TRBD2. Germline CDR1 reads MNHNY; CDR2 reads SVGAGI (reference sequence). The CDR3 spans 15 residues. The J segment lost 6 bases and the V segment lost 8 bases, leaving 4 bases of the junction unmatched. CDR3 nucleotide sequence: TGTGCCAGCTCCGGGACTAGCGGGAGGTCCGGGGAGCTGTTTTTT. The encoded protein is CASSGTSGRSGELFF.

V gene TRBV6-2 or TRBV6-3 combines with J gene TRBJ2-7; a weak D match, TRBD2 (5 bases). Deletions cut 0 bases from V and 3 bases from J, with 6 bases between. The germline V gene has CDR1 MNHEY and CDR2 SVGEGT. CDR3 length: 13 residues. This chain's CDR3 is CASSYSGLYEQYF. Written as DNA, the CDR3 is TGTGCCAGCAGTTACTCCGGACTCTACGAGCAGTACTTC.

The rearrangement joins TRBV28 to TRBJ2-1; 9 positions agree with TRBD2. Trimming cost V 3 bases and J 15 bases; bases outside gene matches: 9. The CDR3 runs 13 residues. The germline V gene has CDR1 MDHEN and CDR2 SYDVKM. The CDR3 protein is CASSFIRTSERFF. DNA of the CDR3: TGTGCCAGCAGTTTCATTCGGACTAGCGAGAGGTTCTTC.

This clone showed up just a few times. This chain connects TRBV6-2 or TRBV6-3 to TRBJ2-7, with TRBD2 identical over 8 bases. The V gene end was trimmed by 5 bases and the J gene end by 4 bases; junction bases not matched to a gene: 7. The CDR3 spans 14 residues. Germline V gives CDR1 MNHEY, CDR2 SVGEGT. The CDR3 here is CASSRTGGPYEQYF. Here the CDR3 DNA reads TGTGCCAGCAGTCGTACGGGAGGGCCATACGAGCAGTACTTC.

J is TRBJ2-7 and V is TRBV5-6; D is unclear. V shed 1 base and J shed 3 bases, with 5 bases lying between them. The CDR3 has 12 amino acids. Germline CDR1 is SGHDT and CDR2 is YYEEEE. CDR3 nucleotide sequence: TGTGCCAGCAGCTTGTCCAACTACGAGCAGTACTTC. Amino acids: CASSLSNYEQYF.

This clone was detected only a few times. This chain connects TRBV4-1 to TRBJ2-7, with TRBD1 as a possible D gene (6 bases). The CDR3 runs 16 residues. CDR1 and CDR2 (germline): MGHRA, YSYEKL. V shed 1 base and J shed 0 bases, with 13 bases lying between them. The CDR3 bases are TGCGCCAGCAGCCAAGCCGACAGGTGGAGCTCCTACGAGCAGTACTTC. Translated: CASSQADRWSSYEQYF.

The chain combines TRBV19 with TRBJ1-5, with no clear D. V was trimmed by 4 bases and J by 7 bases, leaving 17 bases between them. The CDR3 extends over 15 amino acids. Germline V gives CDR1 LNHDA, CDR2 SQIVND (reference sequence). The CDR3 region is CASSRSGAAGQPQHF. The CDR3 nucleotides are TGTGCCAGTAGTAGGAGTGGAGCGGCGGGACAGCCCCAGCATTTT.

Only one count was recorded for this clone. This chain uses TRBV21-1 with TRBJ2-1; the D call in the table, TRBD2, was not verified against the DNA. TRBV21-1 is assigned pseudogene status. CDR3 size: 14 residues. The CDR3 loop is CASSTERSGCEQFF. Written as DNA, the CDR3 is TGTGCCAGCAGCACGGAAAGATCGGGTTGTGAGCAGTTCTTC.

CDR3 in DNA: TGTGCCAGCAGTGAAGCGCTTAGTAGTCAGCCCCAGCATTTT. Its translation: CASSEALSSQPQHF. The chain joins TRBV2 to TRBJ1-5, with D hard to call. The CDR3 is 14 amino acids. The germline CDR1 and CDR2 sequences are SNHLY and FYNNEI. V lost 0 bases, J lost 6 bases, and 9 bases lay in between.

The CDR3, as DNA: TGTGCCAGCAGTTTATCCCCAGGGGAGGGCCCAGATACGCAGTATTTT. Encoded protein: CASSLSPGEGPDTQYF. The V call is TRBV27, the J call TRBJ2-3; D is possibly TRBD2 (7 bases). Germline lookup yields CDR1 MNHEY and CDR2 SMNVEV (reference sequence). There are 16 residues in the CDR3. The V end was cut by 0 bases, the J end by 4 bases, with 14 bases between.

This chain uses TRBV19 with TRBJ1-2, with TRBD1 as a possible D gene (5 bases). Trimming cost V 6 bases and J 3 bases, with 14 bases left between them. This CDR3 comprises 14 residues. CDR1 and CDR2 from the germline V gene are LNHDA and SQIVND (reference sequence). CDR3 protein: CASRPGDLDYGYTF. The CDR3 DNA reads TGTGCCAGTAGGCCGGGGGACCTTGACTATGGCTACACCTTC. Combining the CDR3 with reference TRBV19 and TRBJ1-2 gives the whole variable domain DGGITQSPKYLFRKEGQNVTLSCEQNLNHDAMYWYRQDPGQGLRLIYYSQIVNDFQKGDIAEGYSVSREKKESFPLTVTSAQKNPTAFYLCASRPGDLDYGYTFGSGTRLTVV.

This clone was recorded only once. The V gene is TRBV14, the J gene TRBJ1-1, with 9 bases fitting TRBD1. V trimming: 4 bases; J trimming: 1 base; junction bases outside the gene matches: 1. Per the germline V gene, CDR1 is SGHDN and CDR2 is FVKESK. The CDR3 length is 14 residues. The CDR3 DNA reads TGTGCCAGCAGCCGGGGACAGGGGAACACTGAAGCTTTCTTT. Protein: CASSRGQGNTEAFF.